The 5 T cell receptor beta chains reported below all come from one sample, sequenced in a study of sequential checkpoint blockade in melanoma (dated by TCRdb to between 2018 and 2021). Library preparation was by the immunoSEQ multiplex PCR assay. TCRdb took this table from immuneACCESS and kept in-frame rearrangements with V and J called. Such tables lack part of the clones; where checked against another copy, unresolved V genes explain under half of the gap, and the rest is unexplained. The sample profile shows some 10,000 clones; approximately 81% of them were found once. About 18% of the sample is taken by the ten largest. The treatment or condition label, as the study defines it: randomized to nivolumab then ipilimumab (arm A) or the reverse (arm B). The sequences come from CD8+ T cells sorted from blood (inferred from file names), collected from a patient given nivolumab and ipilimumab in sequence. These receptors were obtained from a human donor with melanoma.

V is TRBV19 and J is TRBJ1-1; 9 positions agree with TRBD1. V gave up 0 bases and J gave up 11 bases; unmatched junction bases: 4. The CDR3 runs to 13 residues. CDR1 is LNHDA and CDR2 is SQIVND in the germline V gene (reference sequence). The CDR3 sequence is CASSIEGTGIAFF. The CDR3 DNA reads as TGTGCCAGTAGTATAGAGGGGACAGGGATTGCTTTCTTT. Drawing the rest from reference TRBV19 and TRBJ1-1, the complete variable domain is DGGITQSPKYLFRKEGQNVTLSCEQNLNHDAMYWYRQDPGQGLRLIYYSQIVNDFQKGDIAEGYSVSREKKESFPLTVTSAQKNPTAFYLCASSIEGTGIAFFGQGTRLTVV.

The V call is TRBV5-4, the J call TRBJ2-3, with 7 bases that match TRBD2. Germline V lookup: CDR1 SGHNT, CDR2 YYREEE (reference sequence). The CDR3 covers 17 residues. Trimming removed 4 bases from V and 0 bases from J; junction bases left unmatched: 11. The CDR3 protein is CASSPLPSGTSTDTQYF. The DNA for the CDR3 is TGTGCCAGCAGCCCGCTGCCGAGCGGGACCAGCACAGATACGCAGTATTTT.

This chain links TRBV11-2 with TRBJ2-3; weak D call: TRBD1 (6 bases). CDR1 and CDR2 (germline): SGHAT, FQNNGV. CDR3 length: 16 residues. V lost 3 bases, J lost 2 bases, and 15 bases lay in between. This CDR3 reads CASSFESGHYTDTQYF. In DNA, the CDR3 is TGTGCCAGCAGCTTCGAATCGGGACATTACACAGATACGCAGTATTTT.

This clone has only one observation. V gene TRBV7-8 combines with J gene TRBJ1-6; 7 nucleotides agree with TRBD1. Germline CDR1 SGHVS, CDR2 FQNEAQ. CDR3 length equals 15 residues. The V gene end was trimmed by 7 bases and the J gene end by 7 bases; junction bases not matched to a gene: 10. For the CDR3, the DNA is TGTGCCAGCACCCACCGAGAGGGGGCAAATTCACCCCTCCACTTT. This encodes CASTHREGANSPLHF.

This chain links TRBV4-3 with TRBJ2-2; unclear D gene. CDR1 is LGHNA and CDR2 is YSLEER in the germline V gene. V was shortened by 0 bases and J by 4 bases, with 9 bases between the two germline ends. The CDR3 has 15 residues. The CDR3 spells CASSQEVASTGELFF. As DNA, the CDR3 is TGCGCCAGCAGCCAAGAAGTAGCTTCCACCGGGGAGCTGTTTTTT.